The present T cell receptor beta chain was sequenced within a study of CD4 and CD8 cells across lung adenocarcinoma regions. Using its own MiXCR run on the PCR reads, TCRdb lists one record per CDR3 protein. The table shows roughly 20,000 distinct CDR3 sequences, with around 46% occurring only once. The CDR3 totals 15 residues. CDR1 is MNHNS and CDR2 is SASEGT in the germline V gene. The V and J ends lost 2 bases and 13 bases, in that order; junction bases with no gene match: 13. The rearrangement uses TRBV6-1 and TRBJ2-4; 8 bases map to TRBD2. The TCR sequence derives from a male donor with lung adenocarcinoma. The CD4 and CD8 labels of this study may be unreliable. Sequences were obtained from CD4+ T cells from the margin of a lung tumor. CDR3 sequence reads: CASSEMASGQNTQYF. In nucleotides, the CDR3 is TGTGCCAGCAGTGAAATGGCTAGCGGGCAAAACACCCAGTACTTC.